This T cell receptor beta chain was recorded in a study of blood T cell repertoires in COVID-19. Turning to the study itself: The United States, Italy and Spain were the sources of the acute and convalescent COVID-19 samples. PBMCs, B-cell-depleted T cells, or T cells provided the cDNA or gDNA that made up the material.

Clones were read by immunoSEQ multiplex PCR, and TCRdb kept only the in-frame ones, dropping some. The sample records about 320,000 clones, nearly 90% being singletons. The V gene end was trimmed by 8 bases and the J gene end by 0 bases; junction bases not matched to a gene: 6. The CDR3 has 13 residues. Germline V gene lookup returns CDR1 GTSNPN and CDR2 SVGIG (reference sequence). The participants were between about 18 and 90 years old and came from 20 to 30 US areas. Donors in Cohort 3 who had recovered were those with two negative PCRs, healthcare professional clearance, or resolution of their symptoms.

Sequencing used PBMCs or T cells enriched from blood (not recorded which). The V call is TRBV30, the J call TRBJ1-1; 7 bases are a match to TRBD1. The clonotype was recovered from a woman aged 30 to 39 who had recovered from COVID-19. Here the CDR3 DNA reads TGTGCCAAGACAGGGCCGATGAACACTGAAGCTTTCTTT. It codes for CAKTGPMNTEAFF.